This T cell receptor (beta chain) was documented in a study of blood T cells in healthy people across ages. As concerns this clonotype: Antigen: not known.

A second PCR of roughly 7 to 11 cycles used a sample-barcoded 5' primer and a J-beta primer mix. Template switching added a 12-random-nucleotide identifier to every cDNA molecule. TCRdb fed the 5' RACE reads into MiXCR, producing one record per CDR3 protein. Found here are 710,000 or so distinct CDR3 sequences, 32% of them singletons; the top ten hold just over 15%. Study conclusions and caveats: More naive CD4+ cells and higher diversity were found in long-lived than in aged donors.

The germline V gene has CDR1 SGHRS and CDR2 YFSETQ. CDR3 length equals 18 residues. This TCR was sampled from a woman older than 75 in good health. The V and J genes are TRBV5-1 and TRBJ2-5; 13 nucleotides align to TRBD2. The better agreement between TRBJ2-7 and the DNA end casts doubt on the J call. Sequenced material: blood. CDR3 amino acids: CASRDQPMGTSGINEQYF. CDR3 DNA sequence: TGCGCCAGCAGGGACCAACCGATGGGGACTAGCGGGATCAACGAGCAGTACTTC.